One sample yielded the 21 T cell receptor beta chains listed below, sequenced in a study of human thymus T cells (dated by TCRdb to 2020 to 2022). The library was generated by the immunoSEQ multiplex PCR assay. Not all clones reach the TCRdb copy of this immuneACCESS table, which keeps in-frame sequences only. Checked studies attribute under half of the gap to unresolved V genes and leave the rest unexplained. This sample has 40,000 to 45,000 clones in its table, and around 94% of those were observed once. The ten largest clones take up approximately 0.13% of the sample. The sequenced sample was blood. The receptor set was obtained from a boy under two years old with a congenital heart defect but otherwise immunologically healthy.

The J gene is TRBJ2-1, the V gene TRBV10-3, with D possibly matching TRBD2 (6 bases). Trimming took off 5 bases at V and 0 bases at J, with 20 bases between the two ends. Germline-derived CDR1 and CDR2 are ENHRY and SYGVKD. This CDR3 has 18 residues. CDR3 coding DNA: TGTGCCATCAGTTCCCTTTCAACTAGCTCCGACTCCTACAATGAGCAGTTCTTC. It yields the protein CAISSLSTSSDSYNEQFF.

The V and J genes are TRBV28 and TRBJ1-3, with D unresolved. Germline V CDR1 and CDR2: MDHEN, SYDVKM. The CDR3 is 13 amino acids. V lost 7 bases and J lost 6, with 13 bases in between. In DNA, the CDR3 is TGTGCCAGCACCCTAGGACGGCTAAACACCATATATTTT. Residues: CASTLGRLNTIYF.

This clone came up once. The CDR3 sequence is CASSPHREVYEQYF. In DNA form, the CDR3 reads TGTGCCAGCAGCCCCCACCGAGAGGTTTACGAGCAGTACTTC. The chain joins TRBV11-2 to TRBJ2-7, with D hard to call. The CDR3 sequence is 14 residues long. V lost 5 bases to trimming and J lost 4 bases, with 15 bases between them. Germline V lookup: CDR1 SGHAT, CDR2 FQNNGV.

The chain links TRBV18 to TRBJ1-2, with 9 bases that match TRBD1. The CDR3 has 13 amino acids. Germline-derived CDR1 and CDR2 are KGHSH and LQKENI. The J segment lost 6 bases and the V segment lost 1 base, leaving 0 bases of the junction unmatched. The chain's CDR3 is CASSPRTGDGYTF. For the CDR3, the DNA is TGTGCCAGCTCACCACGGACAGGGGATGGCTACACCTTC.

The CDR3 nucleotides read TGTGCCAGCAGTGAAGACAACTACGAGCAGTACTTC. This encodes CASSEDNYEQYF. This chain joins TRBV2 and TRBJ2-7; D ambiguous. Looked up from germline, CDR1 is SNHLY and CDR2 is FYNNEI. V shed 1 base and J shed 3 bases, with 4 bases lying between them. CDR3 size: 12 residues.

The V call is TRBV9, the J call TRBJ1-2; 7 bases align to TRBD1. CDR3 length: 13 residues. V shed 4 bases and J 3 bases; nucleotides not matched to a gene: 3. Germline assignment: CDR1 SGDLS and CDR2 YYNGEE. The chain's CDR3 is CASSLGQDYGYTF. The DNA of the CDR3 is TGTGCCAGCAGCCTCGGACAGGACTATGGCTACACCTTC.

The gene calls are TRBV19 and TRBJ1-4; D is unresolved. The CDR3 has 12 residues. V was trimmed by 5 bases and J by 8 bases, leaving 9 bases between them. CDR1 and CDR2 (germline): LNHDA, SQIVND (reference sequence). The CDR3 DNA follows: TGTGCCAGTAGTCCGGAGAGAGAAAAACTGTTTTTT. Translated, it gives CASSPEREKLFF.

V usage is TRBV28 and J usage is TRBJ1-5, with 8 bases that match TRBD1. The CDR3 runs 13 residues. J gave up 2 bases and V 6 bases, and 0 bases lay outside the gene matches. Germline CDR1 MDHEN, CDR2 SYDVKM. The CDR3 region has the DNA TGTGCCAGCAGGACAGGGGGCAATCAGCCCCAGCATTTT. Translating gives CASRTGGNQPQHF.

The rearrangement uses TRBV7-9 and TRBJ1-1; D unresolved. This CDR3 has 12 amino acids. The V gene's germline CDR1 is SEHNR and CDR2 FQNEAQ (reference sequence). V was trimmed by 6 bases and J by 5 bases, leaving 10 bases between them. The CDR3 bases are TGTGCCAGCAGACCAATCGGGACTGAAGCTTTCTTT. This encodes CASRPIGTEAFF.

The J gene is TRBJ2-7, the V gene TRBV27; no firm D call. Germline lookup yields CDR1 MNHEY and CDR2 SMNVEV (reference sequence). The CDR3 contains 17 residues. Trimming removed 6 bases from V and 1 base from J, with 22 bases in between. CDR3 bases: TGTGCCAGCAGACCTTTTACTCTATCCCCTAGGTCCTACGAGCAGTACTTC. Protein: CASRPFTLSPRSYEQYF.

The J gene is TRBJ2-7, the V gene TRBV6-1; the D is unclear. CDR1 is MNHNS, CDR2 SASEGT, per germline. With 2 bases removed from V and 4 bases from J, the gap between germline ends came to 3 bases. CDR3 size: 11 residues. Here the CDR3 DNA reads TGTGCCAGCAGTGAAATGTACGAGCAGTACTTC. Its protein is CASSEMYEQYF.

The V and J genes are TRBV15 and TRBJ2-3; D is undetermined. This CDR3 spans 14 amino acids. V was clipped by 2 bases and J by 2 bases, with 8 bases between them. From germline, CDR1 is LNHNV and CDR2 YYDKDF (reference sequence). The CDR3, as DNA: TGTGCCACCAGCAGAATAGGAGTCACAGATACGCAGTATTTT. Amino acids: CATSRIGVTDTQYF.

The rearrangement links TRBV7-3 to TRBJ2-5, with a tentative D call TRBD2 (7 bases). The V end was cut by 3 bases, the J end by 4 bases, with 12 bases between. This CDR3 region has 14 residues. The germline V gene encodes CDR1 SGHTA and CDR2 FQGTGA. Here the CDR3 reads CASSFGGGAETQYF. CDR3 in DNA: TGTGCCAGCAGCTTTGGAGGGGGGGCAGAGACCCAGTACTTC.

The chain is built from TRBV6-5 and TRBJ2-3, with 7 bases matching TRBD1. Trimming removed 2 bases from V and 3 bases from J; junction bases left unmatched: 5. Germline V lookup: CDR1 MNHEY, CDR2 SVGAGI. This CDR3 spans 15 amino acids. The CDR3 protein is CASSYHTGATDTQYF. Written as DNA, the CDR3 is TGTGCCAGCAGTTACCATACAGGGGCGACAGATACGCAGTATTTT.

V is TRBV4-3 and J is TRBJ2-7, with a weak D call TRBD1 (5 bases). Germline V gives CDR1 LGHNA, CDR2 YSLEER. This CDR3 is 13 amino acids long. Deletions cut 1 base from V and 7 bases from J, with 11 bases between. CDR3 DNA sequence: TGCGCCAGCAGCCAAGCCCTCAGGACAGAGCAGTACTTC. Translated: CASSQALRTEQYF.

This clone was found once. Other nucleotide sequences in the sample specify the same CDR3. The chain carries TRBV30 and TRBJ1-3; D remains ambiguous. The CDR3 sequence is 12 residues long. Trimming left V 0 bases short and J 2 bases short, with 2 bases between. Germline V gives CDR1 GTSNPN, CDR2 SVGIG (reference sequence). CDR3 DNA sequence: TGTGCCTGGAGTGTAACTGGAAACACCATATATTTT. Encoded protein: CAWSVTGNTIYF.

This rearrangement joins TRBV7-9 to TRBJ2-1; tentative D call: TRBD2 (6 bases). CDR1 is SEHNR and CDR2 is FQNEAQ in the germline V gene (reference sequence). The CDR3 is 14 amino acids. Trimming removed 4 bases at V and 4 bases at J, with 11 bases between. Here the CDR3 reads CASSSIAEYNEQFF. As DNA, the CDR3 is TGTGCCAGCAGCTCAATAGCGGAATACAATGAGCAGTTCTTC.

The chain links TRBV30 to TRBJ2-5, with D possibly TRBD1 on 5 matching bases. V was cut by 2 bases and J by 0 bases, with 22 bases left in between. The CDR3 runs to 18 residues. The germline gives CDR1 GTSNPN, CDR2 SVGIG (reference sequence). Written as DNA, the CDR3 is TGTGCCTGGAGTTTCAGTGCAGGGTGGAAGACGTACCAAGAGACCCAGTACTTC. The encoded protein is CAWSFSAGWKTYQETQYF. The full variable domain, in which reference TRBV30 and TRBJ2-5 provide the parts outside the CDR3, is SQTIHQWPATLVQPVGSPLSLECTVEGTSNPNLYWYRQAAGRGLQLLFYSVGIGQISSEVPQNLSASRPQDRQFILSSKKLLLSDSGFYLCAWSFSAGWKTYQETQYFGPGTRLLVL.

The rearrangement links TRBV4-3 to TRBJ1-2; 7 bases match TRBD1. V lost 4 bases and J lost 5; bases outside the gene matches: 10. Germline CDR1 reads LGHNA; CDR2 reads YSLEER. The CDR3 spans 15 residues. CDR3 nucleotide sequence: TGCGCCAGCAGCCCTTTTTTAACAGGGGAGTATGGCTACACCTTC. Encoded protein: CASSPFLTGEYGYTF.

The chain carries TRBV9 and TRBJ1-6; 7 nucleotides align to TRBD1. Germline V gene sequence: CDR1 SGDLS, CDR2 YYNGEE. CDR3 length: 12 residues. The junction had 0 bases not matched to a gene; V was cut back by 3 bases and J by 9 bases. CDR3 sequence (DNA): TGTGCCAGCAGCGGACAGGGTTCACCCCTCCACTTT. Encoded protein: CASSGQGSPLHF.

The rearrangement uses TRBV7-9 and TRBJ1-2; 7 bases match TRBD1. The CDR3 extends over 15 amino acids. CDR1 is SEHNR, CDR2 FQNEAQ, per germline (reference sequence). The V segment lost 7 bases and the J segment 0 bases; nucleotides outside the gene matches: 8. The CDR3 reads CASNPWGQTNYGYTF. The CDR3 nucleotides are TGTGCCAGCAACCCGTGGGGACAGACTAACTATGGCTACACCTTC.